This passage covers 18 T cell receptor beta chains from one sample sequenced in a study of OX40 agonist ivuxolimab in advanced cancers. Using immunoSEQ multiplex PCR, the repertoire was profiled, and TCRdb retains in-frame clones only, with some absent. The sample records about 60,000 clones, roughly nine tenths being singletons. The sample here was CD4+ or CD8+ T cells sorted from blood, taken in a trial of the OX40 agonist ivuxolimab. The receptors were gathered from an adult with an advanced solid tumor such as melanoma, head and neck, liver or kidney cancer.

The genes are TRBV28 and TRBJ2-1; 9 positions match TRBD2. Germline V CDR1 and CDR2: MDHEN, SYDVKM. The CDR3 loop spans 14 amino acids. With 3 bases clipped from V and 4 bases from J, the junction kept 1 base outside the gene matches. CDR3 bases: TGTGCCAGCAGTTTGACTAGCGGATACAATGAGCAGTTCTTC. It is translated as CASSLTSGYNEQFF.

This chain connects TRBV28 to TRBJ2-3; TRBD2 aligns across 10 bases. With 4 bases clipped from V and 5 bases from J, the junction kept 12 bases outside the gene matches. This CDR3 contains 17 residues. The V gene's germline CDR1 is MDHEN and CDR2 SYDVKM. The CDR3 reads CASSSLQLAGEGDTQYF. The CDR3 DNA reads as TGTGCCAGCAGTTCCCTTCAGCTAGCGGGAGAGGGAGATACGCAGTATTTT.

The gene calls are TRBV6-5 and TRBJ1-5; no definite D call. The CDR3 sequence is 15 residues long. Per the germline V gene, CDR1 is MNHEY and CDR2 is SVGAGI. The ends were cut back, 6 bases at V and 0 bases at J, with 12 bases in the middle. The CDR3 sequence is CASSPSQHSNQPQHF. The CDR3 DNA is TGTGCCAGCAGCCCCAGCCAGCATAGCAATCAGCCCCAGCATTTT.

This clone was counted a few times. J is TRBJ2-1 and V is TRBV7-8, with 13 bases fitting TRBD2. With 4 bases clipped from V and 4 bases from J, the junction kept 4 bases outside the gene matches. Germline CDR1 is SGHVS and CDR2 is FQNEAQ. This CDR3 has 16 residues. The CDR3 loop is CASSWGLAGSYNEQFF. CDR3 DNA: TGTGCCAGCAGCTGGGGACTAGCGGGGTCGTACAATGAGCAGTTCTTC.

This chain joins TRBV11-3 and TRBJ2-4; D possibly corresponds to TRBD1 (7 bases). The CDR3 runs to 17 residues. V shed 2 bases and J shed 1 base, with 15 bases lying between them. Per germline, CDR1 SGHNT and CDR2 YENEEA. The CDR3 region has the DNA TGTGCCAGCAGCTTACAGGGGGGTCCCCTGGCCAAAAACATTCAGTACTTC. It encodes CASSLQGGPLAKNIQYF.

V gene TRBV9 combines with J gene TRBJ2-1; D is perhaps TRBD2 (5 bases). The V gene's germline CDR1 is SGDLS and CDR2 YYNGEE. V dropped 0 bases and J dropped 10 bases, with 5 bases sitting between them. The CDR3 has 11 residues. The CDR3 DNA is TGTGCCAGCAGCGTAGGCGGGGAGCAGTTCTTC. Translated, it gives CASSVGGEQFF.

The J gene is TRBJ2-7, the V gene TRBV4-1; tentatively, D is TRBD2 (5 bases). From germline, CDR1 is MGHRA and CDR2 YSYEKL. Trimming left V 0 bases short and J 5 bases short, with 17 bases between. The CDR3 extends over 16 amino acids. The CDR3 coding sequence is TGCGCCAGCAGCCAAGAAGTGGCGGCTAGCAGCCACGAGCAGTACTTC. This codes for CASSQEVAASSHEQYF.

The gene calls are TRBV10-2 and TRBJ2-2; 11 nucleotides agree with TRBD2. This CDR3 contains 15 residues. Germline lookup yields CDR1 WSHSY and CDR2 SAAADI. After removal of 7 bases from V and 7 bases from J, the junction contained 8 bases not matched to a gene. CDR3 DNA sequence: TGCGCCAGCACCTTTAGCGGGAGGGCCGGCGGGGAGCTGTTTTTT. It translates to CASTFSGRAGGELFF.

V is TRBV7-9 and J is TRBJ2-7; D gene ambiguous. The ends were cut back, 5 bases at V and 2 bases at J, with 7 bases in the middle. This CDR3 is 12 amino acids long. The germline V gene has CDR1 SEHNR and CDR2 FQNEAQ (reference sequence). CDR3 sequence: CASSPRAYEQYF. The CDR3 DNA is TGTGCCAGCAGCCCCCGAGCCTACGAGCAGTACTTC.

The chain carries TRBV5-3 and TRBJ2-3; perhaps D is TRBD1 or TRBD2 (5 bases each). TRBV5-3 belongs to the ORF category, with a function that is uncertain. CDR3 length: 15 amino acids. Between the trimmed V and J ends, which lost 6 bases and 1 base, there was a span of 15 bases. Here the CDR3 DNA reads TGTGCCAGAATTGGGACGGCGGATTGCACAGATACGCAGTATTTT. Protein product: CARIGTADCTDTQYF.

The chain joins TRBV19 to TRBJ2-1; D may be TRBD1 or TRBD2 (5 bases each). The V gene's germline CDR1 is LNHDA and CDR2 SQIVND (reference sequence). Trimming left V 5 bases short and J 6 bases short, with 17 bases between. The CDR3 has 15 amino acids. The CDR3 spells CASSAQGAWLNEQFF. The CDR3 DNA sequence: TGTGCCAGTAGTGCCCAGGGAGCTTGGCTCAATGAGCAGTTCTTC.

The genes are TRBV14 and TRBJ1-2; D is perhaps TRBD1 (5 bases). Trimming took off 2 bases at V and 4 bases at J, with 11 bases between the two ends. The CDR3 has 14 residues. In germline, CDR1 is SGHDN, CDR2 FVKESK. The CDR3 loop reads CASSQSQGGYGYTF. The CDR3 region has the DNA TGTGCCAGCAGCCAATCCCAGGGTGGCTATGGCTACACCTTC.

This sequence joins TRBV19 and TRBJ2-2; D not certain. V lost 3 bases and J lost 4, with 3 bases in between. The CDR3 extends over 12 amino acids. Germline CDR1 reads LNHDA; CDR2 reads SQIVND (reference sequence). CDR3 residues: CASSIGTGELFF. CDR3 bases: TGTGCCAGTAGTATCGGCACCGGGGAGCTGTTTTTT.

CDR3 bases: TGCGCCAGCAGCCAAGGTCCCCCCCTCCAAAACACCTACAATGAGCAGTTCTTC. Its protein product is CASSQGPPLQNTYNEQFF. This chain joins TRBV4-1 and TRBJ2-1; D not resolved. Germline loops: CDR1 MGHRA, CDR2 YSYEKL. The V gene lost 1 base and the J gene lost 2 bases, with 18 bases spanning the gap. The CDR3 has 18 residues.

This chain joins TRBV10-3 and TRBJ1-5; 7 bases are shared with TRBD1. The V segment lost 10 bases and the J segment 5 bases; nucleotides outside the gene matches: 8. The CDR3 contains 13 residues. Per germline, CDR1 ENHRY and CDR2 SYGVKD. CDR3 in amino acids: CATQGDSDQPQHF. In nucleotides, the CDR3 is TGTGCCACCCAGGGGGACAGTGATCAGCCCCAGCATTTT.

This clone has only one observation. The rearrangement joins TRBV2 to TRBJ2-3; 13 bases match TRBD2. Looked up from germline, CDR1 is SNHLY and CDR2 is FYNNEI. This CDR3 comprises 15 residues. The trim removed 4 bases at V and 8 bases at J, leaving 6 bases unmatched. The CDR3 bases are TGTGCCAGCAGTGCCGGGACTAGCGGGGAGGGTACGCAGTATTTT. Protein sequence: CASSAGTSGEGTQYF.

This chain links TRBV7-2 with TRBJ2-1, with D perhaps being TRBD1 or TRBD2 (5 bases each). CDR1 and CDR2 (germline): SGHTA, FQGNSA. V was shortened by 2 bases and J by 3 bases, with 8 bases between the two germline ends. This CDR3 has 14 residues. Written as DNA, the CDR3 is TGTGCCAGCAGCTTATCAGGGAGCTACAATGAGCAGTTCTTC. Protein product: CASSLSGSYNEQFF.

The chain carries TRBV11-2 and TRBJ1-6; 7 bases align to TRBD1. V lost 6 bases to trimming and J lost 3 bases; unmatched junction nucleotides: 5. Looked up from germline, CDR1 is SGHAT and CDR2 is FQNNGV. The CDR3 has 15 amino acids. CDR3 DNA sequence: TGTGCCAGCAGGGGCGACAGGGTCTATAATTCACCCCTCCACTTT. It is translated as CASRGDRVYNSPLHF.